The clone carrying this T cell receptor (beta chain) has more than one count but fewer than ten. As yet, its antigen is unknown. This beta chain lies outside the target of a library built for alpha chains; its clone size means little. This sample was taken from a study of spatial heterogeneity in lung cancer. Study details: In raw reads, more than 8.5 appearances on average were recorded for each unique TCR and UMI combination. Study-wide findings and caveats: Within tumors, counts of expanded alpha and beta TCRs tracked tumor mutation counts.

CDR1 and CDR2 from the germline V gene are SGHAT and FQNNGV. Unmatched junction bases numbered 11, after V lost 6 bases and J lost 5 bases. The CDR3 sequence is 15 residues long. Specified time point: sample taken at primary tumor resection. The sequenced material consisted of unsorted whole RNA from tumor, nontumor lung or frozen PBMC. TCRdb ran MiXCR on the 5' RACE reads and lists one entry per CDR3 protein. The table has about 3,700 distinct CDR3 sequences, 6.9% seen once. The TCR originated in a male donor with early-stage non-small cell lung cancer. The sample was lung tumor tissue, taken at surgery. The chain has TRBV11-2 and TRBJ1-1, with TRBD1 matching 8 bases. The CDR3 loop reads CASRRPDRVKTEAFF. As DNA, the CDR3 is TGTGCCAGCAGACGCCCGGACAGGGTAAAAACTGAAGCTTTCTTT.